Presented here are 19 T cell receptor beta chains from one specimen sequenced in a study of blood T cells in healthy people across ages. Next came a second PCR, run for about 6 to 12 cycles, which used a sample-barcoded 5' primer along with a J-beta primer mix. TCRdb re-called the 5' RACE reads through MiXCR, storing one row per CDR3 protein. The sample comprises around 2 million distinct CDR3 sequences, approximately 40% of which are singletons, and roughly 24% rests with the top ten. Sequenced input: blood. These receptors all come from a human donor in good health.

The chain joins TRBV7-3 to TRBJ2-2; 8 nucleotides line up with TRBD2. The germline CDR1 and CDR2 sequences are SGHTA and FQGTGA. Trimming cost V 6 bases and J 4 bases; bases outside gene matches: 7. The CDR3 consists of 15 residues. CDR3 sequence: CASRTGGPITGELFF. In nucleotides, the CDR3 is TGTGCCAGCAGGACGGGGGGGCCGATCACCGGGGAGCTGTTTTTT.

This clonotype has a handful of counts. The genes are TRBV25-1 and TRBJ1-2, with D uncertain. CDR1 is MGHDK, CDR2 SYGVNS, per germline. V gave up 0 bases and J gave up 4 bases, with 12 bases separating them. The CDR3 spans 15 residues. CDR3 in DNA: TGTGCCAGCAGTGAATACGGAGGTGATATCTATGGCTACACCTTC. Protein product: CASSEYGGDIYGYTF.

The CDR3 sequence: CASSQIGTGFSTDTQYF. DNA for the CDR3: TGCGCCAGCAGCCAGATAGGGACAGGGTTCTCGACAGATACGCAGTATTTT. This chain connects TRBV4-3 to TRBJ2-3, with 9 bases fitting TRBD1. This CDR3 comprises 17 residues. V lost 3 bases to trimming and J lost 3 bases; unmatched junction nucleotides: 10. Germline V gene sequence: CDR1 LGHNA, CDR2 YSLEER.

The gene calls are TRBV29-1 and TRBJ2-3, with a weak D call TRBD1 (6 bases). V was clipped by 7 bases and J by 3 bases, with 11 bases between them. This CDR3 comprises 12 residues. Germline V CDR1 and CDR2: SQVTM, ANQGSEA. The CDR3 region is CSGDQGTDTQYF. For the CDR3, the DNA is TGCAGCGGAGACCAGGGGACAGATACGCAGTATTTT.

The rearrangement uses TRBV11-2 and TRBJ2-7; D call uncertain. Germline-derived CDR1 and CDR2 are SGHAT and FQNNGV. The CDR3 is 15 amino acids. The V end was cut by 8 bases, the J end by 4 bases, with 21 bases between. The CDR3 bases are TGTGCCAGCCGAGACCCCCTCGGATCTCTATACGAGCAGTACTTC. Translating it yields CASRDPLGSLYEQYF.

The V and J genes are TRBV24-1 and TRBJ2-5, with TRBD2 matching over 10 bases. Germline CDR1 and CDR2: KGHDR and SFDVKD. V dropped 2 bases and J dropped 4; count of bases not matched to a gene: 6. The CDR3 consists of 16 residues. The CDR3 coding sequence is TGTGCCACCAGTGATTCACTAGCGGGGCACGGAGAGACCCAGTACTTC. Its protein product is CATSDSLAGHGETQYF.

CDR3 in amino acids: CASIFLTGTGDYEQYF. Written as DNA, the CDR3 is TGTGCCAGCATTTTTTTAACCGGGACAGGGGACTACGAGCAGTACTTC. The chain joins TRBV2 to TRBJ2-7; TRBD1 agrees at 10 bases. The germline gives CDR1 SNHLY, CDR2 FYNNEI. The V gene end was trimmed by 7 bases and the J gene end by 3 bases; junction bases not matched to a gene: 12. CDR3 length: 16 residues.

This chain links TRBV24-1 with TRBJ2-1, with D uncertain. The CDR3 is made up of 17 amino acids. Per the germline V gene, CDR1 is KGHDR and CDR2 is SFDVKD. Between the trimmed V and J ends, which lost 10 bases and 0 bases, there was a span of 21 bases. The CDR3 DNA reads TGTGCCACTAGTCCCCGATCAGGTTTCAACTCCTACAATGAGCAGTTCTTC. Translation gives CATSPRSGFNSYNEQFF.

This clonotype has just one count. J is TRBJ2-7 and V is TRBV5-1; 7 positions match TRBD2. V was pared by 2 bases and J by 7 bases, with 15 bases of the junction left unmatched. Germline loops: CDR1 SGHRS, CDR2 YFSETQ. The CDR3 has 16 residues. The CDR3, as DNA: TGCGCCAGCAGCTTTATGGGAGGGGAGACCACTAGAGAGCAGTACTTC. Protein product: CASSFMGGETTREQYF.

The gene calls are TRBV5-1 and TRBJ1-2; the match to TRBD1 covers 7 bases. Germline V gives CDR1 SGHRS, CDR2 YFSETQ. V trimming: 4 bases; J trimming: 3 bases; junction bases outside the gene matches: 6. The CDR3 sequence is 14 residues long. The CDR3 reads CASSPLTGHYGYTF. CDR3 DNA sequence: TGCGCCAGCAGCCCATTGACAGGGCACTATGGCTACACCTTC.

The CDR3 spells CASSWTATADGYTF. CDR3 in DNA: TGTGCCAGCAGTTGGACAGCCACAGCAGATGGCTACACCTTC. This rearrangement joins TRBV6-5 to TRBJ1-2; D perhaps matches TRBD1 (6 bases). The CDR3 is made up of 14 amino acids. Trimming left V 4 bases short and J 6 bases short, with 15 bases between. Germline V lookup: CDR1 MNHEY, CDR2 SVGAGI.

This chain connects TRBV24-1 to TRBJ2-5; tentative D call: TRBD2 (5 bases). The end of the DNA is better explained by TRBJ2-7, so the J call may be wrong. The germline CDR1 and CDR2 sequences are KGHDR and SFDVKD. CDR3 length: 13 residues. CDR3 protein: CATRDAGTYEQYF. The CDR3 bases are TGTGCCACCAGGGATGCCGGGACCTACGAGCAGTACTTC.

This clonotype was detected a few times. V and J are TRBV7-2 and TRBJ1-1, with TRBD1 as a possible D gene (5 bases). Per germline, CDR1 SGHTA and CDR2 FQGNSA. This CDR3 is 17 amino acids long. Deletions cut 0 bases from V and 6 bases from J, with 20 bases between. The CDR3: CASSLALGGAVGAEAFF. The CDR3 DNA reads TGTGCCAGCAGCTTAGCGCTTGGGGGAGCTGTTGGGGCTGAAGCTTTCTTT.

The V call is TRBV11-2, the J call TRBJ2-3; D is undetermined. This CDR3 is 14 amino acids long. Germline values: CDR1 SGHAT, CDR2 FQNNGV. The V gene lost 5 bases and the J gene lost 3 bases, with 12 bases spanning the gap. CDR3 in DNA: TGTGCCAGCAGCCCCCAGATGGAAACAGATACGCAGTATTTT. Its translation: CASSPQMETDTQYF. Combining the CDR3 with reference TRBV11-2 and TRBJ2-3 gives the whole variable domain EAGVAQSPRYKIIEKRQSVAFWCNPISGHATLYWYQQILGQGPKLLIQFQNNGVVDDSQLPKDRFSAERLKGVDSTLKIQPAKLEDSAVYLCASSPQMETDTQYFGPGTRLTVL.

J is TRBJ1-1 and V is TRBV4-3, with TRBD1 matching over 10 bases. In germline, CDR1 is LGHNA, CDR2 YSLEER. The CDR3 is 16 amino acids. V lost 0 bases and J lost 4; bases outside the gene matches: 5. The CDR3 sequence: CASSQEVGTGATEAFF. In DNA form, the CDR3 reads TGCGCCAGCAGCCAAGAAGTAGGGACAGGGGCCACTGAAGCTTTCTTT.

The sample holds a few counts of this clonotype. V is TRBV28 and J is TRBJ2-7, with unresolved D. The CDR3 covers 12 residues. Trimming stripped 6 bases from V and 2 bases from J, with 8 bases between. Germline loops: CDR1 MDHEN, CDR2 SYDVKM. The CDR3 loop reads CASRYSAYEQYF. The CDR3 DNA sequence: TGTGCCAGCAGATACAGTGCCTACGAGCAGTACTTC.

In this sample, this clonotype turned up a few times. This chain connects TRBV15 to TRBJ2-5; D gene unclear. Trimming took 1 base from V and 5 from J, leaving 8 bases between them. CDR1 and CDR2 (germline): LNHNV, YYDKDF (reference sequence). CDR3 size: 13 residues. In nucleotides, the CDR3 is TGTGCCACCAGCAGAGGAGGTTACGAGACCCAGTACTTC. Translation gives CATSRGGYETQYF.

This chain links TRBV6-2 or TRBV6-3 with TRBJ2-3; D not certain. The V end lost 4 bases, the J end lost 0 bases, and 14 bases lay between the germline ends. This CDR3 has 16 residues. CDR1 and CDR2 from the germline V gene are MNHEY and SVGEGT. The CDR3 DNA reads TGTGCCAGCAGTTCCCGACCCGCCGGAAGCACAGATACGCAGTATTTT. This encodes CASSSRPAGSTDTQYF.

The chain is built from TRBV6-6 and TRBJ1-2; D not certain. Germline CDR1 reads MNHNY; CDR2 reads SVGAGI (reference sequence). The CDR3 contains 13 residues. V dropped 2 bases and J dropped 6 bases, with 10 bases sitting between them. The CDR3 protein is CASSYTDTDGYTF. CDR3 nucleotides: TGTGCCAGCAGTTACACAGACACCGATGGCTACACCTTC.